These 19 T cell receptor beta chains share one sample of origin, sequenced in a study of glioma-infiltrating T cells after dendritic cell vaccination. TCRdb's table, derived via immunoSEQ multiplex PCR, lists solely in-frame clones and lacks some. The sample contains 55,000 to 75,000 clones, 81% of which appear only once. The specimen was blood, collected before dendritic cell vaccination. The receptors derive from a human donor with glioblastoma.

The rearrangement links TRBV7-3 to TRBJ2-7; D gene uncertain. V was pared by 2 bases and J by 7 bases, with 12 bases between. This CDR3 is built from 13 residues. CDR1 SGHTA and CDR2 FQGTGA come from the germline V gene. CDR3 DNA sequence: TGTGCCAGCAGCTTAGTTTCCGCAGCGGAGCAGTACTTC. Amino acid sequence: CASSLVSAAEQYF.

The V call is TRBV5-1, the J call TRBJ2-3; 12 bases agree with TRBD2. CDR1 SGHRS and CDR2 YFSETQ come from the germline V gene. The CDR3 consists of 16 residues. With 4 bases clipped from V and 4 bases from J, the junction kept 7 bases outside the gene matches. CDR3 coding DNA: TGCGCCAGCAGCCCCTGGACTAGCGGGGCAGCAGATACGCAGTATTTT. It codes for CASSPWTSGAADTQYF.

The rearrangement links TRBV29-1 to TRBJ1-2; D possibly corresponds to TRBD1 (6 bases). CDR3 length: 15 residues. V lost 0 bases, J lost 0 bases, and 11 bases lay in between. From germline, CDR1 is SQVTM and CDR2 ANQGSEA. CDR3: CSVEDRTAANYGYTF. The DNA for the CDR3 is TGCAGCGTTGAAGACCGGACAGCCGCTAACTATGGCTACACCTTC.

J is TRBJ2-3 and V is TRBV7-3; no clear D gene. Germline values: CDR1 SGHTA, CDR2 FQGTGA. Trimming shortened V by 5 bases and J by 1 base, and 10 bases separated the two germline ends. The CDR3 is made up of 14 amino acids. CDR3 DNA: TGTGCCAGCAGCCCGTTGACTCGCACAGATACGCAGTATTTT. Residues: CASSPLTRTDTQYF.

The chain joins TRBV18 to TRBJ1-5, with 7 nucleotides matching TRBD1. The CDR3 is 16 residues long. Trimming took 2 bases from V and 2 from J; bases not matched to a gene: 6. Germline-derived CDR1 and CDR2 are KGHSH and LQKENI. The CDR3 DNA is TGTGCCAGCTCACCAGGTCCTCAGGGGGGCAATCAGCCCCAGCATTTT. This gives the protein CASSPGPQGGNQPQHF. Combining the CDR3 with reference TRBV18 and TRBJ1-5 gives the whole variable domain NAGVMQNPRHLVRRRGQEARLRCSPMKGHSHVYWYRQLPEEGLKFMVYLQKENIIDESGMPKERFSAEFPKEGPSILRIQQVVRGDSAAYFCASSPGPQGGNQPQHFGDGTRLSIL.

The chain combines TRBV6-1 with TRBJ2-1, with TRBD1 identical over 7 bases. Germline lookup yields CDR1 MNHNS and CDR2 SASEGT. V gave up 3 bases and J gave up 3 bases; unmatched junction bases: 8. This CDR3 has 16 amino acids. The CDR3 DNA sequence: TGTGCCAGCAGTGATCTTAGGGACAGCTTCTACAATGAGCAGTTCTTC. It is translated as CASSDLRDSFYNEQFF.

The genes are TRBV19 and TRBJ1-1; D is uncertain. Germline V gene sequence: CDR1 LNHDA, CDR2 SQIVND (reference sequence). This CDR3 has 13 residues. V was shortened by 1 base and J by 5 bases, with 8 bases between the two germline ends. The CDR3 DNA reads as TGTGCCAGTAGTATAGGTGGGGAGACTGAAGCTTTCTTT. Residues: CASSIGGETEAFF. The whole variable domain, remainder taken from reference TRBV19 and TRBJ1-1, is DGGITQSPKYLFRKEGQNVTLSCEQNLNHDAMYWYRQDPGQGLRLIYYSQIVNDFQKGDIAEGYSVSREKKESFPLTVTSAQKNPTAFYLCASSIGGETEAFFGQGTRLTVV.

This clone was seen a single time. The chain uses TRBV4-1 and TRBJ2-2, with a weak D call TRBD2 (6 bases). Germline V gene data show CDR1 as MGHRA and CDR2 as YSYEKL. CDR3 length: 16 residues. Trimming cost V 1 base and J 3 bases, with 12 bases left between them. The DNA of the CDR3 is TGCGCCAGCAGCCAAGTGTCGGGGGTTTACACCGGGGAGCTGTTTTTT. Translation: CASSQVSGVYTGELFF.

CDR3 in DNA: TGTGCCAGCAGTGGACAGAACACTGAAGCTTTCTTT. Translation gives CASSGQNTEAFF. The chain combines TRBV27 with TRBJ1-1, with D maybe TRBD1 (5 bases). V was shortened by 5 bases and J by 1 base, with 5 bases between the two germline ends. The CDR3 is made up of 12 amino acids. Germline CDR1 reads MNHEY; CDR2 reads SMNVEV (reference sequence).

The chain combines TRBV19 with TRBJ1-1; no definite D call. Germline CDR1 and CDR2: LNHDA and SQIVND (reference sequence). The CDR3 has 14 residues. The V end lost 5 bases, the J end lost 5 bases, and 15 bases lay between the germline ends. In DNA form, the CDR3 reads TGTGCCAGTAGTGTCCGGGGTGCATTAACTGAAGCTTTCTTT. Encoded protein: CASSVRGALTEAFF.

This clone was counted once. CDR3 sequence: CASSLRTGRSTGELFF. The CDR3 DNA reads as TGTGCCAGCAGCCTCCGGACAGGGCGTAGCACCGGGGAGCTGTTTTTT. The gene calls are TRBV11-3 and TRBJ2-2, with 8 bases that match TRBD1. The germline gives CDR1 SGHNT, CDR2 YENEEA. This CDR3 comprises 16 residues. The ends lost 5 bases at V and 4 bases at J; junction bases unmatched: 9.

The V gene is TRBV27, the J gene TRBJ1-5; TRBD1 matches at 7 bases. CDR1 and CDR2 (germline): MNHEY, SMNVEV (reference sequence). V trimming: 2 bases; J trimming: 4 bases; junction bases outside the gene matches: 5. The CDR3 has 15 residues. In nucleotides, the CDR3 is TGTGCCAGCAGTTTAGAGGGGGCAGGAAATCAGCCCCAGCATTTT. Amino acid sequence: CASSLEGAGNQPQHF.

The chain is built from TRBV18 and TRBJ1-1, with TRBD1 as a possible D gene (5 bases). From germline, CDR1 is KGHSH and CDR2 LQKENI. The CDR3 is 16 amino acids. V dropped 3 bases and J dropped 3 bases, with 17 bases sitting between them. Here the CDR3 reads CASSPRTRSSDTEAFF. DNA for the CDR3: TGTGCCAGCTCACCCCGGACAAGAAGCTCGGACACTGAAGCTTTCTTT.

The chain uses TRBV12-5 and TRBJ1-6, with no clear D. The germline V and J ends were trimmed by 5 bases and 0 bases, with 11 bases remaining between them. Germline V lookup: CDR1 LGHNT, CDR2 FRNRAP. The CDR3 is made up of 16 amino acids. The CDR3 here is CASGAPGSSYNSPLHF. Written as DNA, the CDR3 is TGTGCTAGTGGTGCGCCGGGGAGCTCCTATAATTCACCCCTCCACTTT.

This clone was detected only a few times. The V and J genes are TRBV7-2 and TRBJ1-5; D remains ambiguous. There are 13 residues in the CDR3. Germline V gives CDR1 SGHTA, CDR2 FQGNSA. Trimming cost V 1 base and J 5 bases, with 6 bases left between them. CDR3 in DNA: TGTGCCAGCAGCTTAGGAGGAGATCAGCCCCAGCATTTT. Translated: CASSLGGDQPQHF.

V and J are TRBV29-1 and TRBJ2-3, with D uncertain. The CDR3 is 11 residues long. Trimming took off 0 bases at V and 10 bases at J, with 8 bases between the two ends. Germline lookup yields CDR1 SQVTM and CDR2 ANQGSEA. CDR3 protein: CSVEDLGAQYF. The DNA for the CDR3 is TGCAGCGTTGAAGATCTAGGTGCGCAGTATTTT.

There are a few counts of this clone. The chain has TRBV18 and TRBJ2-4, with D tentatively TRBD1 (6 bases). This CDR3 is built from 15 residues. Trimming cost V 6 bases and J 2 bases, with 14 bases left between them. Germline loops: CDR1 KGHSH, CDR2 LQKENI. DNA of the CDR3: TGTGCCAGCTCGACTAACAGGGAAACCAAAAACATTCAGTACTTC. It translates to CASSTNRETKNIQYF.

The sample holds one count of this clone. The chain has TRBV5-1 and TRBJ2-2, with 7 bases identical to TRBD1. Germline V lookup: CDR1 SGHRS, CDR2 YFSETQ. The CDR3 contains 15 residues. J was trimmed by 6 bases and V by 2 bases; bases with no gene match: 7. The CDR3 region is CASSLGGAYAGELFF. CDR3 coding DNA: TGCGCCAGCAGCTTAGGGGGCGCTTATGCCGGGGAGCTGTTTTTT. The full variable domain, rest sourced from reference TRBV5-1 and TRBJ2-2, is KAGVTQTPRYLIKTRGQQVTLSCSPISGHRSVSWYQQTPGQGLQFLFEYFSETQRNKGNFPGRFSGRQFSNSRSEMNVSTLELGDSALYLCASSLGGAYAGELFFGEGSRLTVL.

CDR3 nucleotide sequence: TGTGCCAGCAGCCTGAGGGAGGACAGGTTATCAGTCTCCTCCTACGAGCAGTACTTC. It codes for CASSLREDRLSVSSYEQYF. The chain couples TRBV5-6 to TRBJ2-7; maybe TRBD1 (7 bases). The length of the CDR3 is 19 residues. V gave up 4 bases and J gave up 0 bases, with 26 bases separating them. Germline lookup yields CDR1 SGHDT and CDR2 YYEEEE.